The T cell receptor beta chain under discussion was sequenced for a study of cytomegalovirus exposure and HLA in healthy donors. The CDR3 loop spans 10 amino acids. Germline CDR1 SQVTM, CDR2 ANQGSEA. Trimming removed 4 bases at V and 6 bases at J, with 6 bases between. Points from the study as a whole: TCR beta V segments were, for the most part, productive about 87% or about 30% of the time in an earlier analysis.

Vbeta (60) and Jbeta (13) primers were used in the PCR. Method: immunoSEQ multiplex PCR; TCRdb's copy keeps in-frame clones and lacks some. The repertoire has about 180,000 clones, about four fifths of them found once; the top ten carry approximately 1.4%. A note on this clone: Its target is unknown.

This rearrangement joins TRBV29-1 to TRBJ1-2; D is undetermined. The sequencing input was PBMCs. The sequence was collected from a man aged 40-55 years in good health and CMV-seronegative. The CDR3 reads CSVVGDGYTF. Here the CDR3 DNA reads TGCAGCGTTGTAGGAGATGGCTACACCTTC.